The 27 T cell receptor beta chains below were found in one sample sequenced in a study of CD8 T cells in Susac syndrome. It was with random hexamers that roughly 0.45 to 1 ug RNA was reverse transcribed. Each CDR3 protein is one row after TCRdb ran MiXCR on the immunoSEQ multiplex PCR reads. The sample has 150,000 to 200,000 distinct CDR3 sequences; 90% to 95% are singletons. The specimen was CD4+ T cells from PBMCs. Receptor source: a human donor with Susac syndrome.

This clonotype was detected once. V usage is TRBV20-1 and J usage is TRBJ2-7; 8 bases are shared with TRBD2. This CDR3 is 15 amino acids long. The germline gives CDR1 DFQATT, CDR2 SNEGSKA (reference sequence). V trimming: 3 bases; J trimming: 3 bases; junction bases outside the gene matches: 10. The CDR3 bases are TGCAGTGCTAGCCCCGGAAGCGGGGGATTCTACGAGCAGTACTTC. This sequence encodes CSASPGSGGFYEQYF.

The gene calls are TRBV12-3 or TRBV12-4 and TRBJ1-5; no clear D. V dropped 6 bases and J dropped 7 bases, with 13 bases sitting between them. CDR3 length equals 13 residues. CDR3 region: CASRPDQGQPQHF. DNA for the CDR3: TGTGCCAGCAGACCAGATCAAGGGCAGCCCCAGCATTTT.

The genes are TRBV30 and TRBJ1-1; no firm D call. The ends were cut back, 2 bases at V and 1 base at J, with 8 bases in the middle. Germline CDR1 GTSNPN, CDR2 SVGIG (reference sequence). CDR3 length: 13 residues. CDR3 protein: CAWSTAGNTEAFF. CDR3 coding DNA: TGTGCCTGGAGTACCGCAGGGAACACTGAAGCTTTCTTT. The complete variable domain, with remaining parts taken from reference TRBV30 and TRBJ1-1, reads SQTIHQWPATLVQPVGSPLSLECTVEGTSNPNLYWYRQAAGRGLQLLFYSVGIGQISSEVPQNLSASRPQDRQFILSSKKLLLSDSGFYLCAWSTAGNTEAFFGQGTRLTVV.

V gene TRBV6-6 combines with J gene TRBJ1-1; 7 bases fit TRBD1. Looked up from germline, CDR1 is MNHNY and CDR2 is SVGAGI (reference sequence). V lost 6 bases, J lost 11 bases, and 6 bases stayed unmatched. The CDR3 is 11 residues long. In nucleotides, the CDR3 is TGTGCCAGCAGCCGAGACAGGGACGCTTTCTTT. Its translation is CASSRDRDAFF.

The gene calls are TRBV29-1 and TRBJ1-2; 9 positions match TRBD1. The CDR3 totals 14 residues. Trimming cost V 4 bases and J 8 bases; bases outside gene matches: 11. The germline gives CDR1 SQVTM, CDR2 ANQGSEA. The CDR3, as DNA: TGCAGCGTTGCAACAACCGGGACAGGGAGCGGCTACACCTTC. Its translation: CSVATTGTGSGYTF.

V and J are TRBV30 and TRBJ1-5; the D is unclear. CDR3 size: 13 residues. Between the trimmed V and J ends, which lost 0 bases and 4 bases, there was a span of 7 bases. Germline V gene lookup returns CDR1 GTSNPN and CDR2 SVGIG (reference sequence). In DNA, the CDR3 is TGTGCCTGGAGTGTGGAGCCTAATCAGCCCCAGCATTTT. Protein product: CAWSVEPNQPQHF.

This CDR3 is CASSLPGELRGNEQFF. DNA of the CDR3: TGCGCCAGCAGCTTACCGGGAGAACTCCGAGGGAATGAGCAGTTCTTC. This chain connects TRBV5-1 to TRBJ2-1; a weak D match, TRBD2 (6 bases). V was trimmed by 2 bases and J by 7 bases, leaving 19 bases between them. This CDR3 contains 16 residues. Germline lookup yields CDR1 SGHRS and CDR2 YFSETQ. The variable domain in full, completed from reference TRBV5-1 and TRBJ2-1, reads KAGVTQTPRYLIKTRGQQVTLSCSPISGHRSVSWYQQTPGQGLQFLFEYFSETQRNKGNFPGRFSGRQFSNSRSEMNVSTLELGDSALYLCASSLPGELRGNEQFFGPGTRLTVL.

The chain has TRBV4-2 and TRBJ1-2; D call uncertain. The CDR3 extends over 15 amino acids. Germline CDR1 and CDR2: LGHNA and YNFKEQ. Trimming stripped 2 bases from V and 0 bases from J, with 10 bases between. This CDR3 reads CASSQPRGTNYGYTF. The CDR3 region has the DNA TGTGCCAGCAGCCAACCTAGAGGAACTAACTATGGCTACACCTTC.

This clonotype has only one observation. Here the CDR3 DNA reads TGTGCCTGGAGTGTAGGGCAGGGAAATTCACCCCTCCACTTT. Its translation: CAWSVGQGNSPLHF. J is TRBJ1-6 and V is TRBV30, with D possibly matching TRBD1 (5 bases). The CDR3 length is 14 residues. The V gene's germline CDR1 is GTSNPN and CDR2 SVGIG (reference sequence). V was cut by 0 bases and J by 7 bases, with 10 bases left in between.

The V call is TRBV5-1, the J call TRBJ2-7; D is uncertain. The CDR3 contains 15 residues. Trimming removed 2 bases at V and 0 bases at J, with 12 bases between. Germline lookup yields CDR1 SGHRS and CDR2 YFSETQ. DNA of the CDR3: TGCGCCAGCAGCTTCGAAGGGCTTGGCTCCTACGAGCAGTACTTC. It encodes CASSFEGLGSYEQYF.

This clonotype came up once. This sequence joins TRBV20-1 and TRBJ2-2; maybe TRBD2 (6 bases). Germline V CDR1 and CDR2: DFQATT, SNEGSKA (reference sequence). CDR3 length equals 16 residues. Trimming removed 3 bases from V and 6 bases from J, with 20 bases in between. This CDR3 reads CSASPQEGSRPGELFF. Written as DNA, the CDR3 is TGCAGTGCTAGTCCTCAGGAGGGATCTCGTCCCGGGGAGCTGTTTTTT.

The CDR3 loop is CASSPDRRTQYF. The CDR3 nucleotides read TGTGCCAGCAGCCCGGACAGGCGGACCCAGTACTTC. This sequence joins TRBV14 and TRBJ2-5; 7 positions match TRBD1. CDR3 length: 12 residues. Losses at the gene ends were 4 bases for V and 7 bases for J; bases not matched to a gene: 3. Germline lookup yields CDR1 SGHDN and CDR2 FVKESK.

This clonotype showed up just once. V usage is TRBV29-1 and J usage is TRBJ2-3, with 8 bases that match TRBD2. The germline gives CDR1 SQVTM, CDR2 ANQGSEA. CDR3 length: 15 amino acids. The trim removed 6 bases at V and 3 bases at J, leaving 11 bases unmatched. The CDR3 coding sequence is TGCAGCGTAGGACTAGCCGAGAGGACGACAGATACGCAGTATTTT. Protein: CSVGLAERTTDTQYF.

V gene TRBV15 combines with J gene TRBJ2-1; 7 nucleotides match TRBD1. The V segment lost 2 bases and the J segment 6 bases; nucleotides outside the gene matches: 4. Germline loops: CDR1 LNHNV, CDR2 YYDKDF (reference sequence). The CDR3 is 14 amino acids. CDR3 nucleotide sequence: TGTGCCACCAGCAGAAGGGACAGTCTCAATGAGCAGTTCTTC. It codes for CATSRRDSLNEQFF.

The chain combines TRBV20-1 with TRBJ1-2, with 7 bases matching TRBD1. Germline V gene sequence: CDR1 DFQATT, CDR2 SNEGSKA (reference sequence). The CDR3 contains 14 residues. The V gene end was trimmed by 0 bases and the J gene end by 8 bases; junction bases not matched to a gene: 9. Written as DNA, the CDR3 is TGCAGTGCTAGAGATAGGACAGGAGGCGGAGGCTACACCTTC. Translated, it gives CSARDRTGGGGYTF.

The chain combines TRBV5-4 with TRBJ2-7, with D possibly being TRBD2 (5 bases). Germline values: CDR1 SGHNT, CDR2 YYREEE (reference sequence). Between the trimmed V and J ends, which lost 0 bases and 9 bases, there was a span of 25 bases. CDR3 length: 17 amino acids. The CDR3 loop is CASSLDRPKGRIDGQYF. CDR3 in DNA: TGTGCCAGCAGCTTGGATCGGCCGAAAGGGAGAATCGATGGGCAGTACTTC. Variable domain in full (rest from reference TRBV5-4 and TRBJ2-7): ETGVTQSPTHLIKTRGQQVTLRCSSQSGHNTVSWYQQALGQGPQFIFQYYREEENGRGNFPPRFSGLQFPNYSSELNVNALELDDSALYLCASSLDRPKGRIDGQYFGPGTRLTVT.

The CDR3 spells CASSQSRQGCYTEAFF. The DNA for the CDR3 is TGCGCCAGCAGTCAATCGAGACAGGGCTGTTACACTGAAGCTTTCTTT. V gene TRBV23-1 combines with J gene TRBJ1-1; 7 bases map to TRBD1. TRBV23-1 carries the ORF label, with uncertain function. The CDR3 covers 16 residues. Trimming at V came to 0 bases and at J to 3 bases, leaving 7 bases not matched to a gene.

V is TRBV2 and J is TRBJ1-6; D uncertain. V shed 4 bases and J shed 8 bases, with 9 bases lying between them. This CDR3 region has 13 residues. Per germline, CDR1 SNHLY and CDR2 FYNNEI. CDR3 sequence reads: CASSVQRDSPLHF. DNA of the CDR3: TGTGCCAGCAGTGTACAGAGAGATTCACCCCTCCACTTT.

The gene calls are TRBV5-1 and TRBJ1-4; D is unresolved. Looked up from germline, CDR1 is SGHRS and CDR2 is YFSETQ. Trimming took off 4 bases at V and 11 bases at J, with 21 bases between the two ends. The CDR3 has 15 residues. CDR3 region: CASSGWGYGEEKLFF. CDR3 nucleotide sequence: TGCGCCAGCAGCGGGTGGGGATACGGAGAAGAGAAACTGTTTTTT. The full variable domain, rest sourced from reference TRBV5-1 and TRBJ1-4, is KAGVTQTPRYLIKTRGQQVTLSCSPISGHRSVSWYQQTPGQGLQFLFEYFSETQRNKGNFPGRFSGRQFSNSRSEMNVSTLELGDSALYLCASSGWGYGEEKLFFGSGTQLSVL.

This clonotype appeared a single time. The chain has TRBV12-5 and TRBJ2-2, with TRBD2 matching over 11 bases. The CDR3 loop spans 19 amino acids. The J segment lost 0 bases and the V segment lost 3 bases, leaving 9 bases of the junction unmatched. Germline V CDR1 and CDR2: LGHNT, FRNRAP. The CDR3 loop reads CASGFRSGLAGANTGELFF. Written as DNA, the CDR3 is TGTGCTAGTGGTTTCCGTTCCGGACTAGCGGGCGCGAACACCGGGGAGCTGTTTTTT.

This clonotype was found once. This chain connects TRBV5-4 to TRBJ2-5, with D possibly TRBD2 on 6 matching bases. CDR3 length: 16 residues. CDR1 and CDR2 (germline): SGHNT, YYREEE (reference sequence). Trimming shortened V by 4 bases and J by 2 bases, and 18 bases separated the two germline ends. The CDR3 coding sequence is TGTGCCAGCAGCCTAAATAGCGGAGACGCTCAAGAGACCCAGTACTTC. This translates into CASSLNSGDAQETQYF.

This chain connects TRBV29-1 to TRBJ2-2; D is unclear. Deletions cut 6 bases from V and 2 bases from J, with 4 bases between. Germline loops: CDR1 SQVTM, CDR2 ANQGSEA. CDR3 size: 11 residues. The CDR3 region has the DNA TGCAGCGTCACCAACACCGGGGAGCTGTTTTTT. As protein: CSVTNTGELFF.

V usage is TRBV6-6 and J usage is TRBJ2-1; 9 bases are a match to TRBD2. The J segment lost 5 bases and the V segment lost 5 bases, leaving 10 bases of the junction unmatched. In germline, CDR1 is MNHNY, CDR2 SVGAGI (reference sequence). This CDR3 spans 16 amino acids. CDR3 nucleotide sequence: TGTGCCAGCAGTATCCGGGCTAGCGGGGCGAACAATGAGCAGTTCTTC. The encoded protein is CASSIRASGANNEQFF.

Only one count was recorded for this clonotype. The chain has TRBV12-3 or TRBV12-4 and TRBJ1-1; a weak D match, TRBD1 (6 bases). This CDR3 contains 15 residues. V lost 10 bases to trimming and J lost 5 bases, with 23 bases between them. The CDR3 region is CATMEQGLRRTEAFF. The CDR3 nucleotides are TGTGCCACCATGGAACAGGGATTGAGAAGGACTGAAGCTTTCTTT.

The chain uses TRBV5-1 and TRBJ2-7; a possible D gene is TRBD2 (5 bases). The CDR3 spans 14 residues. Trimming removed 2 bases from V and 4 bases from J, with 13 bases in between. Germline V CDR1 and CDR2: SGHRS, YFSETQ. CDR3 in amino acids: CASSFSGPPYEQYF. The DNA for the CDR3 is TGCGCCAGCAGCTTCAGCGGCCCCCCATACGAGCAGTACTTC.

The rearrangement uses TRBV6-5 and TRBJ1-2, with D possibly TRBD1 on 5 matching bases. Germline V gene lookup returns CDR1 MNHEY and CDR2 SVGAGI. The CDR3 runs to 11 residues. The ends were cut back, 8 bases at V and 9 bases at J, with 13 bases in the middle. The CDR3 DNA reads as TGTGCCAGCCTCTGGGGGAAATGCTACACCTTC. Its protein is CASLWGKCYTF.

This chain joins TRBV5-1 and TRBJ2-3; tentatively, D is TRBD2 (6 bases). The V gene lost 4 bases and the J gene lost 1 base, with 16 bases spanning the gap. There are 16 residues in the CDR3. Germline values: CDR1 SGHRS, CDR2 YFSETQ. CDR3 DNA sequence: TGCGCCAGCAGCATCGTCGTAGCGGAGCGCACAGATACGCAGTATTTT. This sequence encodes CASSIVVAERTDTQYF.